One and the same sample provided the 27 T cell receptor beta chains below, sequenced in a study of blood T cells in healthy people across ages. PCR was performed a second time for about 6 to 12 cycles using a sample-barcoded 5' primer and a J-beta primer mix. TCRdb re-derived calls from the 5' RACE reads in MiXCR, one entry per CDR3 protein. The table has hundreds of thousands of distinct CDR3 sequences, roughly 50% seen once. Sequences were obtained from blood. The receptors were gathered from a woman aged 60-70 years in good health.

There are a few counts of this clonotype. This chain uses TRBV12-3 or TRBV12-4 with TRBJ2-7; a weak D match, TRBD1 (5 bases). Deletions cut 5 bases from V and 3 bases from J, with 14 bases between. The CDR3 has 14 residues. The CDR3 DNA sequence: TGTGCCAGCAGTCCAACAGGAATCGTCTACGAGCAGTACTTC. This gives the protein CASSPTGIVYEQYF.

The CDR3 reads CASSFPNEQYEQYF. The CDR3 nucleotides are TGTGCCAGCAGTTTCCCCAACGAACAGTACGAGCAGTACTTC. This chain joins TRBV28 and TRBJ2-7; D unresolved. V was trimmed by 3 bases and J by 4 bases, leaving 13 bases between them. Germline values: CDR1 MDHEN, CDR2 SYDVKM. The CDR3 sequence is 14 residues long.

This rearrangement joins TRBV2 to TRBJ1-1; 7 positions match TRBD1. In germline, CDR1 is SNHLY, CDR2 FYNNEI. V lost 2 bases to trimming and J lost 4 bases; unmatched junction nucleotides: 4. This CDR3 is 14 amino acids long. The CDR3 loop reads CASSEQGGLTEAFF. In DNA form, the CDR3 reads TGTGCCAGCAGTGAACAAGGGGGCCTCACTGAAGCTTTCTTT. Supplemented by reference TRBV2 and TRBJ1-1, the full variable domain reads EPEVTQTPSHQVTQMGQEVILRCVPISNHLYFYWYRQILGQKVEFLVSFYNNEISEKSEIFDDQFSVERPDGSNFTLKIRSTKLEDSAMYFCASSEQGGLTEAFFGQGTRLTVV.

This chain joins TRBV20-1 and TRBJ2-7; 9 bases match TRBD2. CDR3 length: 15 residues. J gave up 0 bases and V 0 bases, and 3 bases lay outside the gene matches. CDR1 DFQATT and CDR2 SNEGSKA come from the germline V gene (reference sequence). CDR3 protein: CSARDRTSASYEQYF. The CDR3 DNA is TGCAGTGCTAGAGATCGGACTAGCGCCTCCTACGAGCAGTACTTC.

With respect to this clonotype: An end of the junction does not agree with germline; a read error may underlie this. The V gene is TRBV25-1, the J gene TRBJ2-5; the D call may be TRBD1 or TRBD2 (5 bases each). Near its end, the DNA agrees better with TRBJ2-7, so the J call may be wrong. Germline V CDR1 and CDR2: MGHDK, SYGVNS. This CDR3 region has 16 residues. The CDR3 DNA reads TGCGCCAGCAGTGAACCGGGACCGAGCGATGCATACGAGCAGTACTTC. It specifies CASSEPGPSDAYEQYF.

V usage is TRBV7-9 and J usage is TRBJ1-2, with 7 bases matching TRBD1. There are 11 residues in the CDR3. J lost 13 bases, V lost 4 bases, and 6 bases had no gene match. Germline-derived CDR1 and CDR2 are SEHNR and FQNEAQ (reference sequence). The CDR3 loop reads CASSSTGHPTF. The CDR3 DNA is TGTGCCAGCAGCTCGACAGGGCACCCCACCTTC. The complete variable domain, with remaining parts taken from reference TRBV7-9 and TRBJ1-2, reads DTGVSQNPRHKITKRGQNVTFRCDPISEHNRLYWYRQTLGQGPEFLTYFQNEAQLEKSRLLSDRFSAERPKGSFSTLEIQRTEQGDSAMYLCASSSTGHPTFGSGTRLTVV.

A word on this clonotype: This may come from a read error, since a much larger clone is one base off. V is TRBV9 and J is TRBJ2-5; 9 bases fit TRBD2. With V trimmed by 4 bases and J by 11 bases, 15 bases remained unmatched. Germline CDR1 SGDLS, CDR2 YYNGEE. The CDR3 loop spans 15 amino acids. In DNA, the CDR3 is TGTGCCAGCAGCCCGCGGGATAGCGGGAGTAAAGAGCAGTACTTC. This sequence encodes CASSPRDSGSKEQYF.

This clonotype was seen a handful of times. CDR3 loop: CSPRTGSYEQYF. In nucleotides, the CDR3 is TGCAGTCCCCGGACTGGCTCCTACGAGCAGTACTTC. The V and J genes are TRBV20-1 and TRBJ2-7, with D possibly matching TRBD2 (5 bases). The germline V gene encodes CDR1 DFQATT and CDR2 SNEGSKA (reference sequence). The CDR3 runs 12 residues. V was clipped by 8 bases and J by 0 bases, with 11 bases between them.

This clonotype was seen ten or more times. The J gene is TRBJ2-1, the V gene TRBV6-5; D tentatively reads TRBD1 or TRBD2 (6 bases each). V dropped 5 bases and J dropped 7 bases, with 12 bases sitting between them. CDR1 and CDR2 from the germline V gene are MNHEY and SVGAGI. This CDR3 has 13 amino acids. CDR3 region: CASSMGGWNEQFF. CDR3 coding DNA: TGTGCCAGCAGTATGGGGGGCTGGAATGAGCAGTTCTTC.

The J gene is TRBJ2-7, the V gene TRBV6-2 or TRBV6-3; 8 bases map to TRBD2. The CDR3 contains 14 residues. J lost 6 bases, V lost 1 base, and 5 bases had no gene match. In germline, CDR1 is MNHEY, CDR2 SVGEGT. The CDR3 region is CASSYWTSSAEQYF. CDR3 nucleotides: TGTGCCAGCAGTTACTGGACTAGCAGTGCCGAGCAGTACTTC.

This rearrangement joins TRBV24-1 to TRBJ2-1, with D maybe TRBD2 (5 bases). Trimming took 2 bases from V and 6 from J, leaving 22 bases between them. The CDR3 extends over 18 amino acids. Germline lookup yields CDR1 KGHDR and CDR2 SFDVKD. The chain's CDR3 is CATSDSTPTSPTGNEQFF. The CDR3 DNA follows: TGTGCCACCAGTGATTCCACGCCTACTAGTCCCACGGGCAATGAGCAGTTCTTC.

J is TRBJ2-1 and V is TRBV2, with 10 bases matching TRBD2. CDR1 SNHLY and CDR2 FYNNEI come from the germline V gene. V shed 10 bases, J shed 8 bases, and the junction held 8 bases outside the gene matches. This CDR3 is built from 13 residues. CDR3 sequence: CATPGLARDEQFF. CDR3 DNA sequence: TGTGCCACCCCGGGACTAGCGAGGGATGAGCAGTTCTTC. The variable domain in full, with the rest retrieved from reference TRBV2 and TRBJ2-1, is EPEVTQTPSHQVTQMGQEVILRCVPISNHLYFYWYRQILGQKVEFLVSFYNNEISEKSEIFDDQFSVERPDGSNFTLKIRSTKLEDSAMYFCATPGLARDEQFFGPGTRLTVL.

The sample holds one count of this clonotype. The chain has TRBV4-3 and TRBJ2-1, with unresolved D. The CDR3 covers 15 residues. Germline loops: CDR1 LGHNA, CDR2 YSLEER. Trimming pared 3 bases from V and 4 bases from J, leaving 13 bases between. In DNA, the CDR3 is TGCGCCAGCAGCCAGGACCCGGGTTTTTACAATGAGCAGTTCTTC. Translated: CASSQDPGFYNEQFF.

Worth noting for this clonotype: This may stem from a read error, because a much larger clone lies one nucleotide away. The genes are TRBV29-1 and TRBJ2-5, with a weak D call TRBD2 (6 bases). The J call may not be correct, given that the DNA end is closer to TRBJ2-7. Germline values: CDR1 SQVTM, CDR2 ANQGSEA. This CDR3 contains 13 residues. CDR3 sequence reads: CGVGGPGLYEQYF. DNA of the CDR3: TGCGGCGTTGGAGGGCCGGGACTCTACGAGCAGTACTTC.

The gene calls are TRBV5-5 and TRBJ2-3; D uncertain. Germline V lookup: CDR1 SGHKS, CDR2 YYEKEE (reference sequence). The CDR3 has 14 amino acids. Trimming removed 5 bases from V and 0 bases from J, with 10 bases in between. The CDR3 region is CASSHTPSTDTQYF. In DNA form, the CDR3 reads TGTGCCAGCAGTCACACCCCTAGCACAGATACGCAGTATTTT.

This clonotype was observed a few times. The V call is TRBV10-3, the J call TRBJ2-7; D might be TRBD2 (5 bases). The V gene's germline CDR1 is ENHRY and CDR2 SYGVKD. Trimming left V 5 bases short and J 0 bases short, with 11 bases between. The CDR3 is made up of 14 amino acids. In DNA, the CDR3 is TGTGCCATCAGTTCAACTAGGAACTCCTACGAGCAGTACTTC. As protein: CAISSTRNSYEQYF.

V gene TRBV7-9 combines with J gene TRBJ2-5; TRBD2 aligns across 9 bases. CDR1 is SEHNR and CDR2 is FQNEAQ in the germline V gene (reference sequence). The CDR3 totals 17 residues. After removal of 8 bases from V and 5 bases from J, the junction contained 18 bases not matched to a gene. The CDR3 DNA sequence: TGTGCCAGCCGCCCCGTTTCCTCGCGGGAGGGCCTGGAGACCCAGTACTTC. Translating gives CASRPVSSREGLETQYF.

The table lists this clonotype with a few counts. This chain uses TRBV7-2 with TRBJ2-3; tentative D call: TRBD2 (5 bases). The ends were cut back, 6 bases at V and 6 bases at J, with 16 bases in the middle. Germline V lookup: CDR1 SGHTA, CDR2 FQGNSA. The CDR3 spans 14 residues. CDR3 region: CASSPRASGDTQYF. The CDR3 region has the DNA TGTGCCAGCAGTCCGAGGGCATCTGGGGATACGCAGTATTTT.

Concerning this clonotype: The junction departs from the called germline gene at one end, perhaps through a read error. The rearrangement uses TRBV7-2 and TRBJ2-4, with D possibly matching TRBD2 (6 bases). Near its end, the DNA agrees better with TRBJ2-7, so the J call may be wrong. The germline V gene has CDR1 SGHTA and CDR2 FQGNSA. The CDR3 has 15 amino acids. Written as DNA, the CDR3 is TGTGCCAGCAGCTTAGATCGTCTAGCGTCCTGCGAGCAGTACTTC. It is translated as CASSLDRLASCEQYF.

The chain combines TRBV3-1 with TRBJ1-1; D gene unclear. Trimming removed 1 base from V and 2 bases from J, with 11 bases in between. The germline V gene encodes CDR1 LGHDT and CDR2 YNNKEL (reference sequence). The CDR3 length is 15 residues. The CDR3 loop reads CASSQAGTRNTEAFF. The CDR3 nucleotides are TGTGCCAGCAGCCAAGCCGGAACCAGAAACACTGAAGCTTTCTTT.

In the case of this clonotype: At one of its ends the junction is not consistent with the germline gene, which may arise from a read error. The chain uses TRBV27 and TRBJ2-1; 8 nucleotides agree with TRBD1. The CDR3 spans 15 residues. CDR1 and CDR2 from the germline V gene are MNHEY and SMNVEV (reference sequence). This chain's CDR3 is CASSFMGQAYNEQFF. The CDR3 nucleotides are TGTGCCAGCAGTTTCATGGGACAGGCCTACAATGAGCAGTTCTTT.

The genes are TRBV29-1 and TRBJ2-3; D is unclear. Germline CDR1 reads SQVTM; CDR2 reads ANQGSEA. Trimming took off 7 bases at V and 3 bases at J, with 20 bases between the two ends. The CDR3 spans 15 residues. The CDR3 DNA reads TGCAGCGCGGGTCGTACCGCTAAGGGAACAGATACGCAGTATTTT. This codes for CSAGRTAKGTDTQYF.

The gene calls are TRBV6-6 and TRBJ1-6; 7 bases line up with TRBD1. The CDR3 is made up of 15 amino acids. J gave up 7 bases and V 6 bases, and 9 bases lay outside the gene matches. The V gene's germline CDR1 is MNHNY and CDR2 SVGAGI (reference sequence). The CDR3 DNA reads as TGTGCCAGCAGGGCCGGGGGACAGCGCAATTCACCCCTCCACTTT. This sequence encodes CASRAGGQRNSPLHF.

The V gene is TRBV20-1, the J gene TRBJ2-1, with 10 nucleotides matching TRBD1. Germline V lookup: CDR1 DFQATT, CDR2 SNEGSKA (reference sequence). The CDR3 sequence is 14 residues long. Losses at the gene ends were 5 bases for V and 8 bases for J; bases not matched to a gene: 9. In DNA, the CDR3 is TGCAGTGCTCCAAATCGACAGGGGGCGGATGAGCAGTTCTTC. The encoded protein is CSAPNRQGADEQFF.

CDR3 loop: CSARDQQGLSPLHF. The CDR3 nucleotides are TGCAGTGCTAGAGATCAACAAGGCCTTTCACCCCTCCACTTT. The chain combines TRBV20-1 with TRBJ1-6; D remains ambiguous. The CDR3 contains 14 residues. Germline V gene sequence: CDR1 DFQATT, CDR2 SNEGSKA (reference sequence). Trimming took 0 bases from V and 9 from J, leaving 12 bases between them.

This clonotype has at least ten counts. The J gene is TRBJ1-1, the V gene TRBV4-3, with 9 bases fitting TRBD1. Germline loops: CDR1 LGHNA, CDR2 YSLEER. The CDR3 sequence is 14 residues long. With 2 bases clipped from V and 5 bases from J, the junction kept 3 bases outside the gene matches. The CDR3 sequence is CASSQPDRGTEAFF. Here the CDR3 DNA reads TGCGCCAGCAGCCAACCGGACAGGGGTACTGAAGCTTTCTTT.

This clonotype was detected many times. J is TRBJ2-7 and V is TRBV28; no clear D. The CDR3 is 10 amino acids. V dropped 5 bases and J dropped 6 bases, with 5 bases sitting between them. Per the germline V gene, CDR1 is MDHEN and CDR2 is SYDVKM. The CDR3 DNA reads TGTGCCAGCAGTCGGTCCGAGCAGTACTTC. This sequence encodes CASSRSEQYF.